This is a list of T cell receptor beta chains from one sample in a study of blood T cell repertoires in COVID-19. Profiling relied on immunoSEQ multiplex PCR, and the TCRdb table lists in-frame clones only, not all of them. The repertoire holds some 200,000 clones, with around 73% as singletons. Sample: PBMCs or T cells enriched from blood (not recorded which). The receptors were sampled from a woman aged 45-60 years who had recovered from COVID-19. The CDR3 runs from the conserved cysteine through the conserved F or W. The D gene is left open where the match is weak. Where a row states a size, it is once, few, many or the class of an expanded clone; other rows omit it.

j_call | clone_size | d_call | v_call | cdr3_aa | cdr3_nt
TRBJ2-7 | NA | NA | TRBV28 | CASRERAGWNEQYF | TGTGCCAGCAGGGAGCGAGCGGGCTGGAACGAGCAGTACTTC
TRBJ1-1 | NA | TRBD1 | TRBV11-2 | CASSLDGGTVTNTEAFF | TGTGCCAGCAGCTTAGACGGCGGGACAGTAACAAACACTGAAGCTTTCTTT
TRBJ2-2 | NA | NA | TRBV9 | CASGETSNTGELFF | TGTGCCAGCGGGGAGACTTCGAACACCGGGGAGCTGTTTTTT
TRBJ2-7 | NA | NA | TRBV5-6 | CASSLLGRTDTYEQYF | TGTGCCAGCAGCTTGTTAGGAAGGACAGATACCTACGAGCAGTACTTC
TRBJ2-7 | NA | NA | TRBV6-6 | CASSYVAGLLNEQYF | TGTGCCAGCAGTTACGTCGCGGGTCTGTTGAACGAGCAGTACTTC
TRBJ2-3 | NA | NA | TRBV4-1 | CASSQEPGRADTQYF | TGCGCCAGCAGCCAAGAACCAGGGCGAGCAGATACGCAGTATTTT
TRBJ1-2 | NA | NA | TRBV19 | CASSMGQVGYTF | TGTGCCAGTAGTATGGGACAAGTTGGCTACACCTTC
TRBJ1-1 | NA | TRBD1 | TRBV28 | CASSLGDRGITEAFF | TGTGCCAGCAGTTTAGGGGACAGAGGTATCACTGAAGCTTTCTTT
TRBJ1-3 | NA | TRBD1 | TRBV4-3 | CASSQETGKAGNTIYF | TGCGCCAGCAGCCAAGAGACAGGGAAAGCTGGAAACACCATATATTTT
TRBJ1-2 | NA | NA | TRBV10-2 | CASSERDKYGYTF | TGCGCCAGCAGTGAGCGGGACAAGTATGGCTACACCTTC
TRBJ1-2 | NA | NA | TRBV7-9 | CASSLLIWAGTENYGYTF | TGTGCCAGCAGCTTATTAATCTGGGCAGGAACGGAAAACTATGGCTACACCTTC
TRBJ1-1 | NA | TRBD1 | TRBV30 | CAWQDRDRFRAFF | TGTGCCTGGCAGGACAGGGATCGGTTTAGGGCTTTCTTT
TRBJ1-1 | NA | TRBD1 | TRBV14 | CASSYTGGAGPEAFF | TGTGCCAGCAGCTACACAGGGGGCGCGGGCCCTGAAGCTTTCTTT
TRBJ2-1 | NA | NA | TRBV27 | CASSNQGNEQFF | TGTGCCAGCAGTAACCAGGGTAATGAGCAGTTCTTC
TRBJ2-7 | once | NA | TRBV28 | CASRDSYEQYF | TGTGCCAGCCGAGACAGCTACGAGCAGTACTTC